A single sample gave rise to the 9 T cell receptor beta chains below, sequenced in a study of cytomegalovirus exposure and HLA in healthy donors. Vbeta (60) and Jbeta (13) primers were used in the PCR. This table comes from immunoSEQ multiplex PCR, and its TCRdb copy is limited to in-frame clones, with some not included. The sample shows around 130,000 clones, 75% to 85% of them seen only once. Material: PBMCs. All receptors derive from a male donor in good health and CMV-seronegative.

The chain uses TRBV19 and TRBJ1-5, with 11 bases lining up with TRBD1. This CDR3 comprises 16 residues. V lost 5 bases and J lost 4; bases outside the gene matches: 7. CDR1 and CDR2 (germline): LNHDA, SQIVND (reference sequence). The CDR3, as DNA: TGTGCCAGTAGTTTATACCGGGACAGGGGGAATCAGCCCCAGCATTTT. Its translation: CASSLYRDRGNQPQHF.

The CDR3 spells CASSLSGTLPYEQYF. DNA for the CDR3: TGTGCCAGCAGCTTATCCGGGACTTTGCCCTACGAGCAGTACTTC. This chain links TRBV11-3 with TRBJ2-7, with D maybe TRBD2 (6 bases). There are 15 residues in the CDR3. The V end lost 2 bases, the J end lost 2 bases, and 13 bases lay between the germline ends. Germline assignment: CDR1 SGHNT and CDR2 YENEEA.

This clone was recorded only once. V and J are TRBV7-2 and TRBJ2-6, with 7 nucleotides matching TRBD1. Unmatched junction bases numbered 11, after V lost 5 bases and J lost 1 base. CDR1 and CDR2 (germline): SGHTA, FQGNSA. The CDR3 sequence is 18 residues long. CDR3 in DNA: TGTGCCAGCAGCGTGACCGGGACAGCTCTATCTGGGGCCAACGTCCTGACTTTC. Protein sequence: CASSVTGTALSGANVLTF. The full variable domain, its missing parts supplied by reference TRBV7-2 and TRBJ2-6, is GAGVSQSPSNKVTEKGKDVELRCDPISGHTALYWYRQSLGQGLEFLIYFQGNSAPDKSGLPSDRFSAERTGGSVSTLTIQRTQQEDSAVYLCASSVTGTALSGANVLTFGAGSRLTVL.

The chain uses TRBV18 and TRBJ1-1, with D tentatively TRBD1 (6 bases). The germline V gene has CDR1 KGHSH and CDR2 LQKENI. The CDR3 spans 15 residues. V shed 0 bases and J shed 1 base, with 9 bases lying between them. The CDR3 protein is CASSPPGHPNTEAFF. The CDR3 DNA sequence: TGTGCCAGCTCACCACCGGGACACCCGAACACTGAAGCTTTCTTT.

The V gene is TRBV19, the J gene TRBJ1-5, with 7 positions matching TRBD1. Germline values: CDR1 LNHDA, CDR2 SQIVND (reference sequence). CDR3 length: 14 residues. V dropped 1 base and J dropped 5; count of bases not matched to a gene: 2. Here the CDR3 reads CASSIGQGHQPQHF. The CDR3 bases are TGTGCCAGTAGTATAGGACAGGGTCATCAGCCCCAGCATTTT.

V and J are TRBV2 and TRBJ1-4; D might be TRBD1 (6 bases). The CDR3 covers 15 residues. From germline, CDR1 is SNHLY and CDR2 FYNNEI. V was cut by 10 bases and J by 0 bases, with 15 bases left in between. Here the CDR3 reads CATKTGTTTNEKLFF. CDR3 nucleotides: TGTGCCACCAAGACCGGGACAACAACTAATGAAAAACTGTTTTTT.

The chain recombines TRBV9 with TRBJ2-3; weak D call: TRBD2 (5 bases). CDR3 length: 16 residues. Germline loops: CDR1 SGDLS, CDR2 YYNGEE. Trimming shortened V by 4 bases and J by 0 bases, and 15 bases separated the two germline ends. CDR3 sequence: CASSPRGQISTDTQYF. In nucleotides, the CDR3 is TGTGCCAGCAGCCCACGAGGGCAGATAAGCACAGATACGCAGTATTTT.

About this clone itself: At the DNA level, this CDR3 is encoded by other sequences in the same sample as well. This sequence joins TRBV11-2 and TRBJ2-7; 11 bases fit TRBD1. The germline V gene encodes CDR1 SGHAT and CDR2 FQNNGV. J gave up 3 bases and V 5 bases, and 3 bases lay outside the gene matches. CDR3 size: 14 residues. CDR3 DNA sequence: TGTGCCAGCAGCCGGACAGGGGGCGACTACGAGCAGTACTTC. This sequence encodes CASSRTGGDYEQYF.

This clone was counted between two and nine times. CDR3 sequence: CASGGAQGYEQYF. The CDR3, as DNA: TGTGCCAGCGGGGGGGCACAGGGCTACGAGCAGTACTTC. The V and J genes are TRBV5-4 and TRBJ2-7; D may be TRBD2 (7 bases). Trimming cost V 7 bases and J 3 bases, with 14 bases left between them. The germline V gene encodes CDR1 SGHNT and CDR2 YYREEE (reference sequence). The CDR3 consists of 13 residues.